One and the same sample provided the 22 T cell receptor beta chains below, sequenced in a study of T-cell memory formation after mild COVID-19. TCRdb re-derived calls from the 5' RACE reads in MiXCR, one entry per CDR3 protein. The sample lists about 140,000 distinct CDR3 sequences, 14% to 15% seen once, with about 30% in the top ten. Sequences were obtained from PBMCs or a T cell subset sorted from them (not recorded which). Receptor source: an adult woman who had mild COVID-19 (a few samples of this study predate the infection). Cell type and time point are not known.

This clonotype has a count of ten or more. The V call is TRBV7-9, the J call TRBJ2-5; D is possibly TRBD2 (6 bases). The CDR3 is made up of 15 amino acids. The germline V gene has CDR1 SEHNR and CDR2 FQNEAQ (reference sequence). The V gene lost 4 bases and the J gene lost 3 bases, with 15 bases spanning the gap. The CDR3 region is CASSSEGRTKETQYF. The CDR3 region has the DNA TGTGCCAGCAGCTCAGAGGGACGGACTAAAGAGACCCAGTACTTC.

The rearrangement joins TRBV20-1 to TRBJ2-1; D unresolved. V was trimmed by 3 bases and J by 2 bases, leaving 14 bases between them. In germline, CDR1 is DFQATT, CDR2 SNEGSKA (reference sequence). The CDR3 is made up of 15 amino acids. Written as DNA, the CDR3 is TGCAGTGCTAGGTCCACCCAGGAACCCTACAATGAGCAGTTCTTC. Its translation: CSARSTQEPYNEQFF.

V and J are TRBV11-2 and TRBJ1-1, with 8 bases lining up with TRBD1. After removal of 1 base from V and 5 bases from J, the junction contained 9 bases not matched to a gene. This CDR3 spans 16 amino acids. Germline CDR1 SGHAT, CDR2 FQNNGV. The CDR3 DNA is TGTGCCAGCAGCTTAGGACAGGGGCCTCTCAGTACTGAAGCTTTCTTT. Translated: CASSLGQGPLSTEAFF.

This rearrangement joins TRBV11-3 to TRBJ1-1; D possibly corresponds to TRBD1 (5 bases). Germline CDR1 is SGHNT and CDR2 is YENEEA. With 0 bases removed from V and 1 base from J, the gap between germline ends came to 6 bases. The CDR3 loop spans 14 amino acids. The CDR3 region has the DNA TGTGCCAGCAGCTTAGAGAGGGGGAACACTGAAGCTTTCTTT. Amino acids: CASSLERGNTEAFF.

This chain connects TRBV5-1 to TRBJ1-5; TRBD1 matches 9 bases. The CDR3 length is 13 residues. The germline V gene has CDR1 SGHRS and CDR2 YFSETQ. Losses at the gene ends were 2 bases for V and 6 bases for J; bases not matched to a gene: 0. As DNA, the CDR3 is TGCGCCAGCAGCTTACAGGGGGCTCAGCCCCAGCATTTT. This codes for CASSLQGAQPQHF.

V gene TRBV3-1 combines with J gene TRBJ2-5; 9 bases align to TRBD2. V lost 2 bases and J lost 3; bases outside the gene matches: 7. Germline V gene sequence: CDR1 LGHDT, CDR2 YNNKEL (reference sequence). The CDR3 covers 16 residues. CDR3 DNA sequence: TGTGCCAGCAGCCAACTCCGGACTAGCGAGGAAGAGACCCAGTACTTC. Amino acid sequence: CASSQLRTSEEETQYF.

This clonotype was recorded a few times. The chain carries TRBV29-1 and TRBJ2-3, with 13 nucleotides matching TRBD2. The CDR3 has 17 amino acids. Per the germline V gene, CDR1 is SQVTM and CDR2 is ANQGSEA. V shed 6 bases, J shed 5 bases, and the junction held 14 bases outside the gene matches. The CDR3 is CSVKRTGWTSGRDTQYF. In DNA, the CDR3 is TGCAGCGTAAAAAGGACAGGGTGGACTAGCGGGAGAGATACGCAGTATTTT.

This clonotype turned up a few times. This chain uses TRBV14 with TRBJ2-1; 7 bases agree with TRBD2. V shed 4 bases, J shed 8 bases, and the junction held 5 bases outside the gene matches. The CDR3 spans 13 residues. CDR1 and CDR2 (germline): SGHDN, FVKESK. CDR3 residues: CASSPFGGDEQFF. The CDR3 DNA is TGTGCCAGCAGCCCCTTTGGGGGGGATGAGCAGTTCTTC.

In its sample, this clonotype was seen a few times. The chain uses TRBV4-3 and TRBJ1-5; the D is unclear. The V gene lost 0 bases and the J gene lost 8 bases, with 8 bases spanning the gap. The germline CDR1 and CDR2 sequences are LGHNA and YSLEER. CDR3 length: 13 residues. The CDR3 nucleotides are TGCGCCAGCAGCCAAGAATGGGAGGAGCCCCAGCATTTT. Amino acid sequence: CASSQEWEEPQHF.

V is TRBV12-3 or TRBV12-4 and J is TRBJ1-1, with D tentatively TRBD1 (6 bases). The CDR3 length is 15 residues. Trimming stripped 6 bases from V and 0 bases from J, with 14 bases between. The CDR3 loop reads CASSDPGHLNTEAFF. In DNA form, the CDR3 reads TGTGCCAGCAGCGACCCGGGACACCTGAACACTGAAGCTTTCTTT.

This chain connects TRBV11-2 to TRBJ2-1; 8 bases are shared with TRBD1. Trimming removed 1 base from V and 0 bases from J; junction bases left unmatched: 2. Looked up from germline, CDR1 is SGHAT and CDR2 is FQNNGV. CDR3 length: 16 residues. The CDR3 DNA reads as TGTGCCAGCAGCTTAGGGACAGGGATCTCCTACAATGAGCAGTTCTTC. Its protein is CASSLGTGISYNEQFF.

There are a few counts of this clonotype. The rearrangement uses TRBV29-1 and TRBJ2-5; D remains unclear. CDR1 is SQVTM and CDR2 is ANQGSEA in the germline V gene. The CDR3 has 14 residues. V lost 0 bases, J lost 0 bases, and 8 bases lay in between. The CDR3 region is CSVEDDGYQETQYF. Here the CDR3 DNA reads TGCAGCGTTGAAGATGACGGATACCAAGAGACCCAGTACTTC. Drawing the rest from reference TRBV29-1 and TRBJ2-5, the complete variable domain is SAVISQKPSRDICQRGTSLTIQCQVDSQVTMMFWYRQQPGQSLTLIATANQGSEATYESGFVIDKFPISRPNLTFSTLTVSNMSPEDSSIYLCSVEDDGYQETQYFGPGTRLLVL.

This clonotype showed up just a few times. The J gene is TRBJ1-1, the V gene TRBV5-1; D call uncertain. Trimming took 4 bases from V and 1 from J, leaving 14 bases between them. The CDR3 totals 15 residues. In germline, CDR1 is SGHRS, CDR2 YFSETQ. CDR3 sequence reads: CASSLDRNQNTEAFF. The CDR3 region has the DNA TGCGCCAGCAGCCTAGACCGAAACCAGAACACTGAAGCTTTCTTT.

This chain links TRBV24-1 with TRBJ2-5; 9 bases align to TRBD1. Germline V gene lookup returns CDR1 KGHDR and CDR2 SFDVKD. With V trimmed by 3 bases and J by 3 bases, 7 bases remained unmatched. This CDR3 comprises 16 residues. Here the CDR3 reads CATSDAARTGEETQYF. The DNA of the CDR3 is TGTGCCACCAGTGATGCCGCGCGGACAGGGGAAGAGACCCAGTACTTC.

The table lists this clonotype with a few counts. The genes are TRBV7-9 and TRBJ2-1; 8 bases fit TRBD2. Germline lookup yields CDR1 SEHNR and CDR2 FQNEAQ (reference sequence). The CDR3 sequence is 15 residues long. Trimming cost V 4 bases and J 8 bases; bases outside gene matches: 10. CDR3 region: CASSWGSGKIHEQFF. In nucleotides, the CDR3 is TGTGCCAGCAGCTGGGGTAGCGGGAAAATTCATGAGCAGTTCTTC.

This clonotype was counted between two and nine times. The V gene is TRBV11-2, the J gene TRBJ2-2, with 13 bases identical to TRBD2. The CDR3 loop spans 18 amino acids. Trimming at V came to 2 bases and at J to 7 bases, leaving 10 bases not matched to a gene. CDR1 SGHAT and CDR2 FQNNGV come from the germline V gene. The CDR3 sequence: CASSLNGLAGVSGGELFF. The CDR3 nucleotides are TGTGCCAGCAGCTTAAACGGACTAGCGGGAGTTTCTGGCGGGGAGCTGTTTTTT.

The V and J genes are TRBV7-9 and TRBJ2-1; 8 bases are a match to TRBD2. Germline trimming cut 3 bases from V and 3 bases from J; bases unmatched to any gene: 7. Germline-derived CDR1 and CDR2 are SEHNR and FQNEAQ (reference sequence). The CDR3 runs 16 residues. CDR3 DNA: TGTGCCAGCAGCTTGAGGTTCCGGGGGGGCTACAATGAGCAGTTCTTC. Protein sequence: CASSLRFRGGYNEQFF.

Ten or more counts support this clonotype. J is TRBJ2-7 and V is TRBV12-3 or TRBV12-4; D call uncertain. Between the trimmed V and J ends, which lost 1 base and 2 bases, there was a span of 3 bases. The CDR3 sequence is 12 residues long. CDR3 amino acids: CASSLVPYEQYF. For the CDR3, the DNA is TGTGCCAGCAGTTTAGTCCCCTACGAGCAGTACTTC.

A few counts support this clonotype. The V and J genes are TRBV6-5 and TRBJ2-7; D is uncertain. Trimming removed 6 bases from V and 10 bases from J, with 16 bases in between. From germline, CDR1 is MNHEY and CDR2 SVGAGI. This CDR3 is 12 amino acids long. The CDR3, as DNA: TGTGCCAGCAGCTACCCAAATCAGCGACAGTACTTC. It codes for CASSYPNQRQYF.

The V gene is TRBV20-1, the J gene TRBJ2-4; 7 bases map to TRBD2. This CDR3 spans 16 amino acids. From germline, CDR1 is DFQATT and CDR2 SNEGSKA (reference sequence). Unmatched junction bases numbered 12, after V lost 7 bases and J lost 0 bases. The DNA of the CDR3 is TGCAGTGGGGCGGGAGAAGGGGATATAGCCAAAAACATTCAGTACTTC. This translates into CSGAGEGDIAKNIQYF.

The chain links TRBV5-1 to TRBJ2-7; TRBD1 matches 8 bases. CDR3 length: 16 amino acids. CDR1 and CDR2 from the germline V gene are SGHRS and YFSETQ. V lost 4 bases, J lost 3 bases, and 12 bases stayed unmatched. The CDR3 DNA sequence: TGCGCCAGCAGCGGCGCAGGGGGCGCTTTTTACTACGAGCAGTACTTC. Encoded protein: CASSGAGGAFYYEQYF.

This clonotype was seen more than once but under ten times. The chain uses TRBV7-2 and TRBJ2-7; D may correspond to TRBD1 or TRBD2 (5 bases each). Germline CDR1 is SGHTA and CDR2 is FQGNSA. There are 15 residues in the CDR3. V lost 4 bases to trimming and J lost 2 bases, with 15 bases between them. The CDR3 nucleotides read TGTGCCAGCAGCTCGACCGGGACGCTTACCTACGAGCAGTACTTC. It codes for CASSSTGTLTYEQYF.